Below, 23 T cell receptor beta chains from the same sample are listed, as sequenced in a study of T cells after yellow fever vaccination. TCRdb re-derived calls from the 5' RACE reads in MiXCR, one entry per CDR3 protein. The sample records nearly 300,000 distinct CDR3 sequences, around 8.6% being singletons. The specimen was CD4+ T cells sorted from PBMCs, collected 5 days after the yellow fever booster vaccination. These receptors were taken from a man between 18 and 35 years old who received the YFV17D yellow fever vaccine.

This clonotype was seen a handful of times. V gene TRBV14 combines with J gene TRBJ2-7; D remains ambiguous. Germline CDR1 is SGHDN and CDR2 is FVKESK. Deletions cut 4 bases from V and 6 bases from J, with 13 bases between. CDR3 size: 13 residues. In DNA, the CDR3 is TGTGCCAGCAGCCCCCGCCCCGCCGGCGAGCAGTACTTC. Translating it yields CASSPRPAGEQYF.

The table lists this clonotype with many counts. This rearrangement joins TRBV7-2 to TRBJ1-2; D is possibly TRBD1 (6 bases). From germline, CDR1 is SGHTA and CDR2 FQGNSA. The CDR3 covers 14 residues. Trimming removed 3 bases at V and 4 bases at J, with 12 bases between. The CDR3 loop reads CASSFDRQGYGYTF. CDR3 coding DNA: TGTGCCAGCAGCTTCGACAGGCAGGGCTATGGCTACACCTTC.

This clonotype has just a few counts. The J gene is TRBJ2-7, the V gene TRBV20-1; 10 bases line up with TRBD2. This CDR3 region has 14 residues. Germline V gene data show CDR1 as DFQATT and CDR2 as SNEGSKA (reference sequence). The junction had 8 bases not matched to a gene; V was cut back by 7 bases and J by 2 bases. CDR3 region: CSVSGGAGAYEQYV. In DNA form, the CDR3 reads TGCAGTGTGAGCGGGGGGGCCGGGGCCTACGAGCAGTACGTC.

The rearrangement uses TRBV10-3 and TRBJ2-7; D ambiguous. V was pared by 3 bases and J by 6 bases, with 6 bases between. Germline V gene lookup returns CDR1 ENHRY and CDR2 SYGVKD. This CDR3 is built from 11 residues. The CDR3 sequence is CAISEGLEQYV. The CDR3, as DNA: TGTGCCATCAGTGAAGGCCTCGAGCAGTACGTC.

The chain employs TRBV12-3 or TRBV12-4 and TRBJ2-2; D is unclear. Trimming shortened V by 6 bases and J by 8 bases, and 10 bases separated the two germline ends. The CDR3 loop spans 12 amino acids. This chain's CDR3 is CASSFQAGELFF. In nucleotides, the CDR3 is TGTGCCAGCAGCTTCCAGGCAGGGGAGCTGTTTTTT.

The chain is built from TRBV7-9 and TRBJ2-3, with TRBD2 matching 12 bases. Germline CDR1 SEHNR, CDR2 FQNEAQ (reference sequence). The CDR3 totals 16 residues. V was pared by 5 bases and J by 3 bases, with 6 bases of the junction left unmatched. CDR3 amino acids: CASSKRLAGATDTQYF. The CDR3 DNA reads TGTGCCAGCAGCAAAAGACTAGCGGGGGCAACAGATACGCAGTATTTT.

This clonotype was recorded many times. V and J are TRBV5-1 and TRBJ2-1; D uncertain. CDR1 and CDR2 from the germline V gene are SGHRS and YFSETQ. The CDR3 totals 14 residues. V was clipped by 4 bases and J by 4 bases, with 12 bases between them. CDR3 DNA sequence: TGCGCCAGCAGCCTTGAGATACCTTACAATGAGCAGTTCTTC. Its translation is CASSLEIPYNEQFF.

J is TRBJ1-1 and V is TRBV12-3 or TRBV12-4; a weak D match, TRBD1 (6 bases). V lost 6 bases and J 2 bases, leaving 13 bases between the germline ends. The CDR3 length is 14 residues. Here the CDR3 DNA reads TGTGCCAGCAGCCGGGTGGACAGAAACACTGAAGCTTTCTTT. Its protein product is CASSRVDRNTEAFF.

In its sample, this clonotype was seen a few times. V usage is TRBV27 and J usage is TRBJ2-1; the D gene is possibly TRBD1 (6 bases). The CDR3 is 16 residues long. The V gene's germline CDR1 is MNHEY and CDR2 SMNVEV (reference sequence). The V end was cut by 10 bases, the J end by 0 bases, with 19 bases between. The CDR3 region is CATSVRGTSSYNEQFF. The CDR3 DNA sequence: TGTGCCACCTCGGTGAGGGGGACCTCCTCCTACAATGAGCAGTTCTTC.

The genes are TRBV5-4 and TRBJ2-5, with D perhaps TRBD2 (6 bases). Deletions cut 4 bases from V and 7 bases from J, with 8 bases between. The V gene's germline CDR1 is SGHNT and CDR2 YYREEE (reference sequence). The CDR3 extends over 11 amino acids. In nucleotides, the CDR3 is TGTGCCAGCAGCGTGGGGGGGACCCAGTACTTC. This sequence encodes CASSVGGTQYF.

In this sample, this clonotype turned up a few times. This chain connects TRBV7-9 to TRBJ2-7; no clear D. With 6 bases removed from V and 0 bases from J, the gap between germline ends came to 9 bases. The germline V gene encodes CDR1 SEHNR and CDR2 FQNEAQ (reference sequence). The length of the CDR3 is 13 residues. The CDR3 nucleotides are TGTGCCAGCAGGGAAGAGAGCTCCTACGAGCAGTACGTC. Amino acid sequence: CASREESSYEQYV.

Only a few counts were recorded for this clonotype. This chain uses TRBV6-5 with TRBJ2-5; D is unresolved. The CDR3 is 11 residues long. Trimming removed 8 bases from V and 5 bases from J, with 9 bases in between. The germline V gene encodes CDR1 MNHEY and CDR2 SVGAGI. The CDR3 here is CASGPSETQYF. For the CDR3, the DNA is TGTGCCAGCGGCCCTTCGGAGACCCAGTACTTC.

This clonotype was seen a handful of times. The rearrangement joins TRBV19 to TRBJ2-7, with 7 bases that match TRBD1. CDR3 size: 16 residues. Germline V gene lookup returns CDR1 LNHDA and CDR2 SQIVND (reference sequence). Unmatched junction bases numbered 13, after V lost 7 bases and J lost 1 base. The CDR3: CASTPGRRGQSYEQYF. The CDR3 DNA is TGTGCCAGTACCCCCGGGCGAAGGGGGCAATCCTACGAGCAGTACTTC. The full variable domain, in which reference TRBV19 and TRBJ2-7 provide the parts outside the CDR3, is DGGITQSPKYLFRKEGQNVTLSCEQNLNHDAMYWYRQDPGQGLRLIYYSQIVNDFQKGDIAEGYSVSREKKESFPLTVTSAQKNPTAFYLCASTPGRRGQSYEQYFGPGTRLTVT.

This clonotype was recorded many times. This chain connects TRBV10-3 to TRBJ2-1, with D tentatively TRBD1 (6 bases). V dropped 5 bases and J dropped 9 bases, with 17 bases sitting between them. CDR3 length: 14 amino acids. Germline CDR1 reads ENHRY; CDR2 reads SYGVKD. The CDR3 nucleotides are TGTGCCATCAGTCGGACAGACCCTTCTGGTGAGCAGTTCTTC. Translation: CAISRTDPSGEQFF.

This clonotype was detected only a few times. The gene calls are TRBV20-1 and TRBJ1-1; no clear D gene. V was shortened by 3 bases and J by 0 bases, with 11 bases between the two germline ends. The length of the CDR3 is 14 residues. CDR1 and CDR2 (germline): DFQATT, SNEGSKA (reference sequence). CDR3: CSASGRILNTEAFF. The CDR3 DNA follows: TGCAGTGCTAGTGGCAGGATTCTGAACACTGAAGCTTTCTTT.

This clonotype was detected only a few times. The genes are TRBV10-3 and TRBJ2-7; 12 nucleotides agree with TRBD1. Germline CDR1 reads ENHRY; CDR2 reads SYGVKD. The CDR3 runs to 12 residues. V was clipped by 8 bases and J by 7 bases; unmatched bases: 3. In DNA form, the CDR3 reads TGTGCCATCGGGACAGGGGGCGAGGAGCAGTACTTC. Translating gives CAIGTGGEEQYF.

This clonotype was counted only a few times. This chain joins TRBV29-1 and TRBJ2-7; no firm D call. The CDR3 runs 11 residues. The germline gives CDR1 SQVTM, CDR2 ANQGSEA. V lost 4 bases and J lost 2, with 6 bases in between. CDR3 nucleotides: TGCAGCGTTGGGTCGGCCTACGAGCAGTACTTC. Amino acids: CSVGSAYEQYF.

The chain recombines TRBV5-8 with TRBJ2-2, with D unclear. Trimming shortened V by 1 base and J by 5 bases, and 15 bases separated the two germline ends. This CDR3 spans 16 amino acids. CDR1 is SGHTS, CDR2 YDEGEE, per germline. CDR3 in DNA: TGTGCCAGCAGCTTGATCGCAGGAGCCCTGACCGGGGAGCTGTTTTTT. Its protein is CASSLIAGALTGELFF.

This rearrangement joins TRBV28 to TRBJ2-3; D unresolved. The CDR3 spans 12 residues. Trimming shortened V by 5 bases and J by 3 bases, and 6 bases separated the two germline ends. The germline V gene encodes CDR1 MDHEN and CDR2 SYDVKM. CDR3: CASSIMTDTQYF. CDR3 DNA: TGTGCCAGCAGTATTATGACAGATACGCAGTATTTT.

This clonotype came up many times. The chain's CDR3 is CASSQVGTGFYGYTF. The CDR3 nucleotides read TGCGCCAGCAGCCAAGTGGGGACAGGGTTCTATGGCTACACCTTC. The chain joins TRBV4-3 to TRBJ1-2; 9 positions agree with TRBD1. Trimming at V came to 1 base and at J to 4 bases, leaving 4 bases not matched to a gene. Germline CDR1 is LGHNA and CDR2 is YSLEER. The CDR3 is made up of 15 amino acids.

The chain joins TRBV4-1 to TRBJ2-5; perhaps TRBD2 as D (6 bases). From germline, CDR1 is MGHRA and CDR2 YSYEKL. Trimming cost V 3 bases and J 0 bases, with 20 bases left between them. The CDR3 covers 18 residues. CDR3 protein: CASSQLGRGPLYQETQYF. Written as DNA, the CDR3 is TGCGCCAGCAGCCAGCTCGGGCGGGGACCCCTATACCAAGAGACCCAGTACTTC.

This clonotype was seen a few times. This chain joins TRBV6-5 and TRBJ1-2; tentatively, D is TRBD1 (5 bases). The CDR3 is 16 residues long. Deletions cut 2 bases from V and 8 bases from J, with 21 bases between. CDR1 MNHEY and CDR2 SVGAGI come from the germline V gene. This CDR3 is CASSYVAVGLSRGYTF. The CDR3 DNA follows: TGTGCCAGCAGTTACGTTGCAGTGGGGCTATCGCGGGGCTACACCTTC.

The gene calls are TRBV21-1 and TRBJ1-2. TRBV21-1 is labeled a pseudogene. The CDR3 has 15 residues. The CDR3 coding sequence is TGTGCCAGCAGCAAAGCCAACTATACTGGGCATGGCTACACCTTC. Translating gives CASSKANYTGHGYTF.